What follows are 23 T cell receptor beta chains derived from one specimen sequenced in a study of shared clonotypes between healthy human individuals. Produced via immunoSEQ multiplex PCR; TCRdb's table is partial and in-frame only. The sample holds around 2.5 million clones, 80% to 95% seen once. The sequenced sample consisted of naive CD4+ T cells from PBMCs. Subset meaning: CD45RA+ positively selected. The receptors originated from a man aged 18 to 29 in good health. Some clones in this sample may be carry-over from other donors' samples.

The J gene is TRBJ2-7, the V gene TRBV28, with 8 bases fitting TRBD1. The CDR3 spans 14 residues. Germline values: CDR1 MDHEN, CDR2 SYDVKM. Losses at the gene ends were 8 bases for V and 2 bases for J; bases not matched to a gene: 8. The CDR3 reads CASLGQGPPYEQYF. CDR3 sequence (DNA): TGTGCCAGCCTCGGACAGGGCCCACCCTACGAGCAGTACTTC. The full variable domain, in which reference TRBV28 and TRBJ2-7 provide the parts outside the CDR3, is DVKVTQSSRYLVKRTGEKVFLECVQDMDHENMFWYRQDPGLGLRLIYFSYDVKMKEKGDIPEGYSVSREKKERFSLILESASTNQTSMYLCASLGQGPPYEQYFGPGTRLTVT.

The J gene is TRBJ1-4, the V gene TRBV5-1, with D perhaps TRBD1 (6 bases). Germline V gene sequence: CDR1 SGHRS, CDR2 YFSETQ. This CDR3 has 17 amino acids. Trimming took 0 bases from V and 3 from J, leaving 15 bases between them. CDR3 loop: CASSLDSGVGSNEKLFF. The CDR3, as DNA: TGCGCCAGCAGCTTGGATTCAGGGGTAGGGTCTAATGAAAAACTGTTTTTT.

In the case of this clone: The identical CDR3 is also encoded by other nucleotide sequences in the sample. This chain uses TRBV28 with TRBJ2-3; D uncertain. This CDR3 spans 12 amino acids. V was clipped by 4 bases and J by 2 bases, with 4 bases between them. Germline CDR1 is MDHEN and CDR2 is SYDVKM. This chain's CDR3 is CASSSDTDTQYF. The CDR3 DNA follows: TGTGCCAGCAGTTCAGACACAGATACGCAGTATTTT.

V is TRBV7-8 and J is TRBJ1-4; tentative D call: TRBD1 (5 bases). The CDR3 consists of 16 residues. V was trimmed by 1 base and J by 8 bases, leaving 17 bases between them. CDR1 is SGHVS, CDR2 FQNEAQ, per germline. The CDR3 DNA reads TGTGCCAGCAGCTTAGACGGGACTCCATCTGGGGAAAAACTGTTTTTT. Protein: CASSLDGTPSGEKLFF. The full variable domain, in which reference TRBV7-8 and TRBJ1-4 provide the parts outside the CDR3, is GAGVSQSPRYKVAKRGQDVALRCDPISGHVSLFWYQQALGQGPEFLTYFQNEAQLDKSGLPSDRFFAERPEGSVSTLKIQRTQQEDSAVYLCASSLDGTPSGEKLFFGSGTQLSVL.

Turning to this clone: The sample holds other DNA sequences that translate to the same CDR3. J is TRBJ2-2 and V is TRBV5-1; TRBD2 matches at 9 bases. Germline CDR1 and CDR2: SGHRS and YFSETQ. The V segment lost 4 bases and the J segment 3 bases; nucleotides outside the gene matches: 4. The CDR3 extends over 15 amino acids. Here the CDR3 DNA reads TGCGCCAGCAGCCCGGGGACTAGCTACACCGGGGAGCTGTTTTTT. Protein: CASSPGTSYTGELFF.

As for this clone: The limits of the CDR3 on the DNA are not certain, so only TCRdb's listed CDR3 is given. The chain recombines TRBV28 with TRBJ2-7; the table names TRBD2, a call not compared with the DNA. The CDR3 is 14 residues long, ends included. Germline CDR1 MDHEN, CDR2 SYDVKM. CDR3 loop: CASSFGGGATMGYF.

This clone is a singleton in its sample. The V and J genes are TRBV2 and TRBJ1-2, with D uncertain. Trimming shortened V by 8 bases and J by 8 bases, and 12 bases separated the two germline ends. The CDR3 consists of 11 residues. The germline CDR1 and CDR2 sequences are SNHLY and FYNNEI. As DNA, the CDR3 is TGTGCCAGCGACCGAGGCGGGGGCTACACCTTC. It encodes CASDRGGGYTF.

The chain uses TRBV9 and TRBJ1-4, with D perhaps TRBD1 (6 bases). The CDR3 totals 14 residues. Trimming stripped 0 bases from V and 10 bases from J, with 13 bases between. Germline V gene lookup returns CDR1 SGDLS and CDR2 YYNGEE. The CDR3 nucleotides read TGTGCCAGCAGCGTAGAACGGGACACGTCAAAACTGTTTTTT. Protein product: CASSVERDTSKLFF. The variable domain in full, with the rest retrieved from reference TRBV9 and TRBJ1-4, is DSGVTQTPKHLITATGQRVTLRCSPRSGDLSVYWYQQSLDQGLQFLIQYYNGEERAKGNILERFSAQQFPDLHSELNLSSLELGDSALYFCASSVERDTSKLFFGSGTQLSVL.

The rearrangement links TRBV6-5 to TRBJ1-6; D gene ambiguous. Trimming shortened V by 8 bases and J by 10 bases, and 12 bases separated the two germline ends. The CDR3 sequence is 12 residues long. Germline CDR1 reads MNHEY; CDR2 reads SVGAGI. CDR3 loop: CASGGPGSPLHF. The CDR3 coding sequence is TGTGCCAGCGGAGGGCCTGGATCACCCCTCCACTTT.

The chain employs TRBV10-3 and TRBJ2-2, with 8 positions matching TRBD1. Germline trimming cut 5 bases from V and 8 bases from J; bases unmatched to any gene: 10. The CDR3 is 15 amino acids. Germline CDR1 and CDR2: ENHRY and SYGVKD. CDR3 residues: CAISRQGYSGGELFF. Here the CDR3 DNA reads TGTGCCATCAGTCGACAGGGGTACTCCGGTGGGGAGCTGTTTTTT.

The table lists this clone with a count of one. Other DNA sequences in the same sample also yield this CDR3. The rearrangement uses TRBV5-1 and TRBJ2-3, with TRBD1 matching 9 bases. The CDR3 consists of 14 residues. Trimming took 4 bases from V and 3 from J; bases not matched to a gene: 3. CDR1 is SGHRS, CDR2 YFSETQ, per germline. The DNA of the CDR3 is TGCGCCAGCAGCAGGACAGGGGCAACAGATACGCAGTATTTT. The encoded protein is CASSRTGATDTQYF.

As DNA, the CDR3 is TGTGCCAGCAGTGCGGGACAGGGAACTGAAGCTTTCTTT. It translates to CASSAGQGTEAFF. The chain recombines TRBV6-1 with TRBJ1-1; 9 bases are a match to TRBD1. The CDR3 contains 13 residues. V shed 4 bases, J shed 5 bases, and the junction held 2 bases outside the gene matches. Germline V gives CDR1 MNHNS, CDR2 SASEGT.

In the case of this clone: The same CDR3 arises from other DNA sequences in this sample as well. CDR3 DNA: TGTGCCAGCTCACCAAGACAGCTGATGAACACTGAAGCTTTCTTT. Protein product: CASSPRQLMNTEAFF. The chain combines TRBV18 with TRBJ1-1; a weak D match, TRBD1 (5 bases). V lost 2 bases and J lost 0, with 10 bases in between. Germline values: CDR1 KGHSH, CDR2 LQKENI. The CDR3 has 15 amino acids.

J is TRBJ2-3 and V is TRBV15; 8 nucleotides match TRBD2. Germline trimming cut 2 bases from V and 3 bases from J; bases unmatched to any gene: 7. This CDR3 has 16 residues. Germline CDR1 is LNHNV and CDR2 is YYDKDF (reference sequence). The CDR3 DNA sequence: TGTGCCACCAGCAGACTCAGCGGGAGTAAGACAGATACGCAGTATTTT. Its translation: CATSRLSGSKTDTQYF. The whole variable domain, remainder taken from reference TRBV15 and TRBJ2-3, is DAMVIQNPRYQVTQFGKPVTLSCSQTLNHNVMYWYQQKSSQAPKLLFHYYDKDFNNEADTPDNFQSRRPNTSFCFLDIRSPGLGDTAMYLCATSRLSGSKTDTQYFGPGTRLTVL.

The chain combines TRBV10-3 with TRBJ2-7, with 7 bases fitting TRBD2. This CDR3 is 15 amino acids long. Trimming took 0 bases from V and 5 from J; bases not matched to a gene: 7. The germline V gene encodes CDR1 ENHRY and CDR2 SYGVKD. In DNA, the CDR3 is TGTGCCATCAGTGAGTCCTGGGAGGGCTCGAACGAGCAGTACTTC. It specifies CAISESWEGSNEQYF.

The chain has TRBV6-6 and TRBJ1-2, with D perhaps matching TRBD1 (6 bases). Trimming removed 6 bases at V and 2 bases at J, with 16 bases between. The CDR3 extends over 15 amino acids. CDR1 is MNHNY, CDR2 SVGAGI, per germline (reference sequence). In DNA form, the CDR3 reads TGTGCCAGCAGGGGGGCGCGGCTGGAGAACTATGGCTACACCTTC. This encodes CASRGARLENYGYTF.

This chain connects TRBV9 to TRBJ2-3; 7 bases are shared with TRBD1. The CDR3 sequence is 14 residues long. With 4 bases clipped from V and 3 bases from J, the junction kept 5 bases outside the gene matches. CDR1 is SGDLS, CDR2 YYNGEE, per germline. The CDR3 nucleotides are TGTGCCAGCAGCACTCGGACAGGTACAGATACGCAGTATTTT. Its protein product is CASSTRTGTDTQYF.

The chain recombines TRBV28 with TRBJ2-7; TRBD1 matches 10 bases. Germline V gene lookup returns CDR1 MDHEN and CDR2 SYDVKM. The CDR3 totals 15 residues. V was clipped by 5 bases and J by 1 base; unmatched bases: 5. CDR3: CASSGGQGISYEQYF. As DNA, the CDR3 is TGTGCCAGCAGTGGGGGACAGGGGATTTCCTACGAGCAGTACTTC.

The genes are TRBV19 and TRBJ1-1; no definite D call. The CDR3 consists of 13 residues. Per the germline V gene, CDR1 is LNHDA and CDR2 is SQIVND (reference sequence). Trimming cost V 5 bases and J 1 base, with 8 bases left between them. As DNA, the CDR3 is TGTGCCAGTAGTGGCGTGCGGAACACTGAAGCTTTCTTT. Translating it yields CASSGVRNTEAFF.

This chain joins TRBV5-8 and TRBJ2-5, with D possibly matching TRBD1 (5 bases). The V end was cut by 4 bases, the J end by 7 bases, with 20 bases between. In germline, CDR1 is SGHTS, CDR2 YDEGEE. The CDR3 runs to 15 residues. CDR3 amino acids: CASSPKGVRRRTQYF. DNA of the CDR3: TGTGCCAGCAGCCCGAAAGGGGTCCGGCGAAGGACCCAGTACTTC.

This clone is a singleton in its sample. The CDR3 region is CASSFIVANRGQETQYF. The DNA for the CDR3 is TGTGCCAGCAGTTTTATAGTAGCGAACAGGGGGCAAGAGACCCAGTACTTC. The J gene is TRBJ2-5, the V gene TRBV28; 8 bases are shared with TRBD1. V shed 3 bases and J 2 bases; nucleotides not matched to a gene: 11. The CDR3 covers 17 residues. The germline V gene encodes CDR1 MDHEN and CDR2 SYDVKM.

The chain is built from TRBV4-2 and TRBJ1-1; the D is unclear. The CDR3 runs 13 residues. Looked up from germline, CDR1 is LGHNA and CDR2 is YNFKEQ. V was pared by 4 bases and J by 0 bases, with 6 bases between. This CDR3 reads CASSRILNTEAFF. DNA for the CDR3: TGTGCCAGCAGCCGGATTTTGAACACTGAAGCTTTCTTT.

The rearrangement links TRBV10-3 to TRBJ2-7, with 14 bases identical to TRBD2. CDR3 size: 18 residues. V gave up 2 bases and J gave up 3 bases; unmatched junction bases: 9. CDR1 ENHRY and CDR2 SYGVKD come from the germline V gene. CDR3 nucleotides: TGTGCCATCAGTGAGCACGAATTGGGGACTAGCGGGAGCTACGAGCAGTACTTC. Translating it yields CAISEHELGTSGSYEQYF.